A selection of T cell receptor beta chains follows, all from one sample in a study of post-analysis software for immune sequencing data. TCRdb ran MiXCR on the PCR reads and lists one entry per CDR3 protein. The table lists about 820,000 distinct CDR3 sequences, roughly 50% of them singletons, with approximately 4.3% in the top ten. Input material: blood. These receptors came from a girl aged 10 to 17 with multiple sclerosis. The CDR3 runs from the conserved cysteine through the conserved F or W. D genes are given only for firm matches. Clone size appears in some rows only: once, few, many, or a class for an expanded clone.

NA	NA	12	TRBV29-1	TRBJ2-5	CSARGTLETQYF	TGCAGCGCCCGGGGCACGTTGGAGACCCAGTACTTC
NA	NA	18	TRBV20-1	TRBJ1-5	CSARDPGRGGLSNQPQHF	TGCAGTGCTAGAGACCCCGGCAGGGGAGGTCTTAGCAATCAGCCCCAGCATTTT
NA	NA	15	TRBV4-1	TRBJ2-5	CASSPLTGPQETQYF	TGCGCCAGCAGCCCCTTGACAGGACCACAAGAGACCCAGTACTTC
NA	TRBD1	15	TRBV11-2	TRBJ1-1	CASSLRQGGYTEAFF	TGTGCCAGCAGCTTACGACAGGGGGGCTACACTGAAGCTTTCTTT
NA	TRBD1	16	TRBV29-1	TRBJ2-7	CSVEGPRQGVSYEQYF	TGCAGCGTTGAAGGTCCCCGGCAGGGGGTTTCCTACGAGCAGTACTTC
once	TRBD1	14	TRBV20-1	TRBJ2-7	CSATDRGLGYEQYF	TGCAGTGCTACGGACAGGGGGCTAGGCTACGAGCAGTACTTC
few	TRBD2	13	TRBV6-4	TRBJ2-1	CASSDSTSGVLFF	TGTGCCAGCAGTGACTCGACTAGCGGGGTACTGTTCTTC
NA	NA	13	TRBV7-9	TRBJ1-2	CASSPNGGCGYTF	TGTGCCAGCAGCCCCAACGGGGGCTGTGGCTACACCTTC
NA	NA	16	TRBV12-3/TRBV12-4	TRBJ1-5	CASSLVGPASNQPQHF	TGTGCCAGCAGTTTAGTAGGGCCAGCTAGCAATCAGCCCCAGCATTTT
NA	NA	15	TRBV18	TRBJ2-7	CASSAGREDLYEQYF	TGTGCCAGCTCAGCGGGAAGAGAGGACCTCTACGAGCAGTACTTC
few	TRBD1	14	TRBV20-1	TRBJ1-2	CSAPGTDVTYGYTF	TGCAGTGCTCCCGGGACAGATGTCACCTATGGCTACACCTTC
many	NA	10	TRBV12-3/TRBV12-4	TRBJ2-3	CASRGDTQYF	TGTGCCAGCAGGGGAGATACGCAGTATTTT
few	NA	15	TRBV20-1	TRBJ2-7	CSARDTGTGTYEQYF	TGCAGTGCTAGAGACACCGGGACGGGGACCTACGAGCAGTACTTC
NA	NA	16	TRBV11-2	TRBJ2-7	CASSLRWPKGTYEQYF	TGTGCCAGCAGCTTAAGGTGGCCCAAGGGAACCTACGAGCAGTACTTC
NA	NA	13	TRBV29-1	TRBJ1-2	CSVEHGAGGGYTF	TGCAGCGTTGAGCATGGGGCGGGCGGCGGCTACACCTTC
NA	NA	16	TRBV11-2	TRBJ2-4	CASSYAPQGSKNIQYF	TGTGCCAGCAGCTACGCGCCTCAGGGATCCAAAAACATTCAGTACTTC
NA	NA	14	TRBV11-2	TRBJ2-1	CASSLPDSYNEQFF	TGTGCCAGCAGCTTGCCGGACTCCTACAATGAGCAGTTCTTC
few	TRBD1	14	TRBV20-1	TRBJ1-5	CSASGTAQDQPQHF	TGCAGTGCTTCCGGGACAGCCCAAGATCAGCCCCAGCATTTT
NA	NA	13	TRBV28	TRBJ1-1	CASSSPPEEGAFF	TGTGCCAGCAGTTCACCCCCGGAGGAGGGAGCTTTCTTT
NA	TRBD1	15	TRBV3-1	TRBJ2-7	CASSHARQGNYEQYF	TGTGCCAGCAGCCACGCTAGACAGGGCAACTACGAGCAGTACTTC
NA	NA	16	TRBV10-3	TRBJ2-3	CAISSSTHNQADTQYF	TGTGCCATCAGCAGTTCGACTCATAATCAGGCGGATACGCAGTATTTT
NA	NA	13	TRBV3-1	TRBJ2-1	CASSATLPSEQFF	TGTGCCAGCAGCGCTACCCTACCGTCGGAGCAGTTCTTC
once	TRBD2	16	TRBV7-9	TRBJ2-1	CASSPRTSGSHNEQFF	TGTGCCAGCAGCCCGAGGACTAGCGGGAGTCACAATGAGCAGTTCTTC
once	NA	14	TRBV18	TRBJ2-7	CASSPLRQGDEQYF	TGTGCCAGCTCACCATTGAGGCAGGGAGACGAGCAGTACTTC
few	TRBD1	12	TRBV20-1	TRBJ2-7	CSGSTGGHEQYF	TGCAGCGGCTCCACAGGGGGCCACGAGCAGTACTTC
NA	TRBD2	15	TRBV4-2	TRBJ2-1	CASSHTSGTYNEQFF	TGTGCCAGCAGCCATACTAGCGGAACCTACAATGAGCAGTTCTTC
NA	TRBD2	18	TRBV7-2	TRBJ2-3	CASSLPGTSGSLTDTQYF	TGTGCCAGCAGCTTACCAGGGACTAGCGGGAGCTTGACAGATACGCAGTATTTT
few	NA	14	TRBV6-6	TRBJ1-2	CASTLASENYGYTF	TGTGCCAGCACCCTGGCCTCAGAGAACTATGGCTACACCTTC
NA	NA	11	TRBV12-3/TRBV12-4	TRBJ2-7	CASSVADEQYF	TGTGCCAGCAGTGTAGCGGACGAGCAGTACTTC
NA	NA	13	TRBV3-1	TRBJ1-2	CASSQRGAGGYTF	TGTGCCAGCAGCCAACGTGGGGCTGGTGGCTACACCTTC
NA	TRBD2	14	TRBV7-9	TRBJ2-5	CASSPLAGASDQYF	TGTGCCAGCAGCCCACTAGCGGGGGCTTCGGACCAGTACTTC
NA	TRBD2	15	TRBV20-1	TRBJ2-1	CSARVIAGSYNEQFF	TGCAGTGCTAGAGTCATAGCGGGGTCCTACAATGAGCAGTTCTTC
NA	TRBD2	15	TRBV5-1	TRBJ2-1	CASSLLRLAGDRWFF	TGCGCCAGCAGCTTACTAAGACTAGCGGGGGACCGTTGGTTCTTC
NA	TRBD1	14	TRBV10-3	TRBJ1-2	CAITAGTGNYGYTF	TGTGCCATCACCGCAGGGACAGGGAACTATGGCTACACCTTC
NA	TRBD2	17	TRBV9	TRBJ2-1	CASSVSPGLAGYNEQFF	TGTGCCAGCAGCGTCTCACCGGGACTAGCGGGTTACAATGAGCAGTTCTTC
few	TRBD1	18	TRBV5-1	TRBJ1-1	CASSQQRDRGIKNTEAFF	TGCGCCAGCAGCCAGCAACGGGACAGGGGGATAAAGAACACTGAAGCTTTCTTT
NA	NA	15	TRBV20-1	TRBJ2-1	CSARDRSLTYNEQFF	TGCAGTGCTAGAGATCGATCCCTAACCTACAATGAGCAGTTCTTC
few	NA	14	TRBV5-6	TRBJ2-7	CASSYQGDSYEQYF	TGTGCCAGCAGCTATCAGGGAGACTCCTACGAGCAGTACTTC
NA	NA	17	TRBV28	TRBJ2-7	CASRTGGRADSSYEQYF	TGTGCCAGCAGGACCGGAGGCAGGGCAGACTCTTCCTACGAGCAGTACTTC
NA	NA	13	TRBV7-3	TRBJ1-1	CASSVGRGTEAFF	TGTGCCAGCAGTGTCGGAAGGGGCACTGAAGCTTTCTTT